Below are 32 T cell receptor beta chains sequenced from a single sample in a study of shared clonotypes between healthy human individuals. The assay was immunoSEQ multiplex PCR, and TCRdb's table has in-frame clones only and misses some. The data hold a few hundred thousand clones, with more than 95% observed a single time. The sequencing sample was made of naive CD4+ T cells sorted from blood. Subset of the sample: CD45RA+ positively selected. The source is a woman aged 25 to 39 in good health.

The chain couples TRBV19 to TRBJ2-6; D is unresolved. V was clipped by 4 bases and J by 13 bases, with 11 bases between them. The CDR3 length is 12 residues. The germline V gene has CDR1 LNHDA and CDR2 SQIVND (reference sequence). The DNA of the CDR3 is TGTGCCAGTAGTACTCCAGCCGTAGTCCTGACTTTC. As protein: CASSTPAVVLTF.

This chain links TRBV27 with TRBJ2-5; 7 bases map to TRBD2. Germline trimming cut 7 bases from V and 2 bases from J; bases unmatched to any gene: 16. Looked up from germline, CDR1 is MNHEY and CDR2 is SMNVEV (reference sequence). The CDR3 sequence is 17 residues long. As DNA, the CDR3 is TGTGCCAGCACGAGGAACCGACTAGCCCTTACACAAGAGACCCAGTACTTC. This translates into CASTRNRLALTQETQYF.

The J gene is TRBJ1-4, the V gene TRBV28; 8 nucleotides agree with TRBD1. CDR1 and CDR2 from the germline V gene are MDHEN and SYDVKM. With V trimmed by 7 bases and J by 8 bases, 9 bases remained unmatched. This CDR3 comprises 14 residues. In nucleotides, the CDR3 is TGTGCCAGCACCACAGGACAGGGAGACGAAAAACTGTTTTTT. As protein: CASTTGQGDEKLFF.

The V and J genes are TRBV28 and TRBJ1-5, with D unresolved. V was clipped by 10 bases and J by 0 bases, with 10 bases between them. Germline CDR1 MDHEN, CDR2 SYDVKM. This CDR3 has 13 amino acids. The CDR3 loop is CAIAQNSNQPQHF. CDR3 DNA sequence: TGTGCCATCGCGCAGAATAGCAATCAGCCCCAGCATTTT.

V and J are TRBV27 and TRBJ1-1, with 9 bases fitting TRBD1. The V segment lost 8 bases and the J segment 2 bases; nucleotides outside the gene matches: 6. Germline CDR1 and CDR2: MNHEY and SMNVEV (reference sequence). There are 14 residues in the CDR3. In nucleotides, the CDR3 is TGTGCCAGCTGGACAGGGGCCGGTAACACTGAAGCTTTCTTT. This encodes CASWTGAGNTEAFF.

The chain uses TRBV5-5 and TRBJ2-3; D remains unclear. From germline, CDR1 is SGHKS and CDR2 YYEKEE (reference sequence). The CDR3 has 16 residues. Trimming pared 4 bases from V and 3 bases from J, leaving 18 bases between. This chain's CDR3 is CASSPLSAVGTDTQYF. DNA of the CDR3: TGTGCCAGCAGCCCCCTATCAGCCGTGGGGACAGATACGCAGTATTTT.

The chain has TRBV5-6 and TRBJ2-1; 11 bases are shared with TRBD2. Unmatched junction bases numbered 6, after V lost 1 base and J lost 0 bases. The germline gives CDR1 SGHDT, CDR2 YYEEEE. This CDR3 is 18 amino acids long. CDR3 sequence (DNA): TGTGCCAGCAGCTTGATGGGACTAGCGGATAGCTCCTACAATGAGCAGTTCTTC. As protein: CASSLMGLADSSYNEQFF.

This clone is a singleton in its sample. V is TRBV6-1 and J is TRBJ2-7, with TRBD1 matching 8 bases. Germline-derived CDR1 and CDR2 are MNHNS and SASEGT. This CDR3 spans 14 amino acids. Unmatched junction bases numbered 3, after V lost 3 bases and J lost 2 bases. The DNA of the CDR3 is TGTGCCAGCAGTGATAGGACAGGGCCCTACGAGCAGTACTTC. This gives the protein CASSDRTGPYEQYF.

The chain couples TRBV27 to TRBJ1-4, with D perhaps matching TRBD1 (6 bases). Trimming stripped 1 base from V and 7 bases from J, with 10 bases between. The CDR3 totals 14 residues. CDR1 MNHEY and CDR2 SMNVEV come from the germline V gene (reference sequence). In DNA form, the CDR3 reads TGTGCCAGCAGTTTATTGGGGGCGGGTGAAAAACTGTTTTTT. As protein: CASSLLGAGEKLFF. The variable domain in full, with the rest retrieved from reference TRBV27 and TRBJ1-4, is EAQVTQNPRYLITVTGKKLTVTCSQNMNHEYMSWYRQDPGLGLRQIYYSMNVEVTDKGDVPEGYKVSRKEKRNFPLILESPSPNQTSLYFCASSLLGAGEKLFFGSGTQLSVL.

This clone was recorded only once. The DNA for the CDR3 is TGTGCCAGCAGTCCTACGGGTCCTGGGTGGGATGGCTACACCTTC. Translation: CASSPTGPGWDGYTF. This chain connects TRBV6-1 to TRBJ1-2; D is unclear. Germline V CDR1 and CDR2: MNHNS, SASEGT. V lost 5 bases and J lost 6, with 19 bases in between. This CDR3 is built from 15 residues.

This clone occurred a few times. This chain connects TRBV7-9 to TRBJ2-7; 13 bases align to TRBD2. In germline, CDR1 is SEHNR, CDR2 FQNEAQ (reference sequence). Trimming cost V 5 bases and J 2 bases; bases outside gene matches: 3. This CDR3 has 15 residues. The CDR3 DNA sequence: TGTGCCAGCAGCGCGGGACTAGCGGGAACCTACGAGCAGTACTTC. This encodes CASSAGLAGTYEQYF.

The chain uses TRBV7-4 and TRBJ2-1; 12 bases map to TRBD2. CDR1 SGHVT and CDR2 SQSDAQ come from the germline V gene. J lost 6 bases, V lost 5 bases, and 8 bases had no gene match. The CDR3 consists of 16 residues. CDR3 in DNA: TGTGCCAGCAGCGGAGGACTAGCGGGATTTATCAATGAGCAGTTCTTC. Residues: CASSGGLAGFINEQFF.

V gene TRBV5-1 combines with J gene TRBJ2-1, with 8 bases lining up with TRBD1. The CDR3 spans 14 residues. Trimming removed 2 bases from V and 7 bases from J; junction bases left unmatched: 5. Germline CDR1 SGHRS, CDR2 YFSETQ. CDR3 nucleotide sequence: TGCGCCAGCAGCTTCCAGGGGGCAAGTAATGAGCAGTTCTTC. It specifies CASSFQGASNEQFF.

The CDR3 sequence: CASSRIRDQPQHF. In DNA form, the CDR3 reads TGTGCCAGCAGTCGTATCAGGGATCAGCCCCAGCATTTT. V gene TRBV27 combines with J gene TRBJ1-5; D is perhaps TRBD1 (5 bases). CDR3 length: 13 amino acids. Germline V gene lookup returns CDR1 MNHEY and CDR2 SMNVEV (reference sequence). The V end was cut by 5 bases, the J end by 5 bases, with 10 bases between.

V gene TRBV28 combines with J gene TRBJ2-4; 9 positions agree with TRBD2. The CDR3 is 16 residues long. Germline-derived CDR1 and CDR2 are MDHEN and SYDVKM. With V trimmed by 5 bases and J by 7 bases, 12 bases remained unmatched. The CDR3 bases are TGTGCCAGCAGTCCCCGAGTAGCGGGAGTATTGAACATTCAGTACTTC. It yields the protein CASSPRVAGVLNIQYF.

The chain recombines TRBV5-8 with TRBJ2-5; 8 bases agree with TRBD2. The CDR3 consists of 17 residues. CDR1 SGHTS and CDR2 YDEGEE come from the germline V gene. V was clipped by 4 bases and J by 4 bases; unmatched bases: 15. The CDR3 sequence is CASSPGGAPAVGETQYF. CDR3 DNA sequence: TGTGCCAGCAGCCCCGGGGGGGCCCCGGCTGTCGGAGAGACCCAGTACTTC.

J is TRBJ2-7 and V is TRBV28, with 8 bases fitting TRBD1. Per the germline V gene, CDR1 is MDHEN and CDR2 is SYDVKM. This CDR3 has 12 residues. The ends lost 3 bases at V and 12 bases at J; junction bases unmatched: 7. DNA for the CDR3: TGTGCCAGCAGTTTGGAGACAGGGGTGACGTACTTC. Translated: CASSLETGVTYF.

The gene calls are TRBV10-3 and TRBJ2-2; a weak D match, TRBD2 (5 bases). The V end lost 10 bases, the J end lost 5 bases, and 14 bases lay between the germline ends. Germline V lookup: CDR1 ENHRY, CDR2 SYGVKD. This CDR3 has 13 residues. DNA for the CDR3: TGTGCCACCAAAGCTCGGGGTACCGGGGAGCTGTTTTTT. Protein sequence: CATKARGTGELFF.

The chain couples TRBV7-9 to TRBJ2-5; weak D call: TRBD2 (6 bases). V lost 3 bases and J lost 5, with 25 bases in between. CDR3 length: 18 amino acids. From germline, CDR1 is SEHNR and CDR2 FQNEAQ (reference sequence). As DNA, the CDR3 is TGTGCCAGCAGCTTCTCCACCCTCAGGGACGGGAGATGGGAGACCCAGTACTTC. Protein product: CASSFSTLRDGRWETQYF.

The gene calls are TRBV6-1 and TRBJ1-4, with TRBD1 matching over 7 bases. The CDR3 spans 14 residues. CDR1 MNHNS and CDR2 SASEGT come from the germline V gene. The ends lost 4 bases at V and 6 bases at J; junction bases unmatched: 5. The CDR3 spells CASSGQGGDEKLFF. For the CDR3, the DNA is TGTGCCAGCAGTGGACAGGGCGGTGATGAAAAACTGTTTTTT.

The rearrangement joins TRBV10-1 to TRBJ2-2, with 10 bases fitting TRBD2. The V gene's germline CDR1 is WNHNN and CDR2 SYGVQD (reference sequence). This CDR3 is 18 amino acids long. V shed 2 bases and J 6 bases; nucleotides not matched to a gene: 12. The CDR3 DNA sequence: TGCGCCAGCAGTGAGATGGCTAGCGGGAGTACTTCTCCCGGGGAGCTGTTTTTT. Its protein product is CASSEMASGSTSPGELFF.

The DNA for the CDR3 is TGTGCCATCAGTGAGTCGAGGTCGGGCACTGAAGCTTTCTTT. Translation gives CAISESRSGTEAFF. V is TRBV10-3 and J is TRBJ1-1; D is undetermined. From germline, CDR1 is ENHRY and CDR2 SYGVKD. The CDR3 sequence is 14 residues long. The V and J ends lost 0 bases and 4 bases respectively, with 9 bases between them.

The V and J genes are TRBV27 and TRBJ1-5; TRBD1 is a possible D gene (5 bases). Trimming removed 6 bases at V and 3 bases at J, with 15 bases between. The CDR3 contains 15 residues. The germline V gene has CDR1 MNHEY and CDR2 SMNVEV (reference sequence). CDR3 bases: TGTGCCAGCAGGGGCGGGACCTCAAACAATCAGCCCCAGCATTTT. This translates into CASRGGTSNNQPQHF.

This chain uses TRBV5-1 with TRBJ2-5; 11 nucleotides agree with TRBD1. Germline CDR1 reads SGHRS; CDR2 reads YFSETQ. The length of the CDR3 is 16 residues. V gave up 4 bases and J gave up 9 bases; unmatched junction bases: 14. The CDR3 region is CASSPLGDRGSGAQYF. The CDR3 coding sequence is TGCGCCAGCAGCCCCTTGGGGGACAGGGGGTCCGGGGCCCAGTACTTC.

The chain couples TRBV28 to TRBJ2-1, with D unclear. Germline CDR1 reads MDHEN; CDR2 reads SYDVKM. V gave up 3 bases and J gave up 5 bases, with 11 bases separating them. The CDR3 runs 14 residues. Here the CDR3 reads CASSFRVRNNEQFF. For the CDR3, the DNA is TGTGCCAGCAGTTTTCGCGTCAGAAACAATGAGCAGTTCTTC.

CDR3 in amino acids: CASSVRLAGVRYNEQFF. The DNA for the CDR3 is TGTGCCAGCAGTGTTCGGCTAGCGGGAGTCCGTTACAATGAGCAGTTCTTC. This chain uses TRBV6-1 with TRBJ2-1; 10 bases are shared with TRBD2. The CDR3 extends over 17 amino acids. With V trimmed by 4 bases and J by 4 bases, 10 bases remained unmatched. Looked up from germline, CDR1 is MNHNS and CDR2 is SASEGT.

V is TRBV7-3 and J is TRBJ1-3; D is undetermined. V dropped 5 bases and J dropped 2 bases, with 10 bases sitting between them. The germline CDR1 and CDR2 sequences are SGHTA and FQGTGA. The CDR3 loop spans 14 amino acids. The CDR3 DNA sequence: TGTGCCAGCAGCCGAGAAACGACTGGAAACACCATATATTTT. This codes for CASSRETTGNTIYF.

The rearrangement uses TRBV12-5 and TRBJ1-5; D perhaps matches TRBD1 (5 bases). Trimming took off 6 bases at V and 5 bases at J, with 20 bases between the two ends. Germline V gene data show CDR1 as LGHNT and CDR2 as FRNRAP. CDR3 length equals 16 residues. The CDR3 bases are TGTGCTAGTGGCGCAGGGTTGAACCCCACCGATCAGCCCCAGCATTTT. Its protein product is CASGAGLNPTDQPQHF.

This clone was found once. This chain links TRBV11-2 with TRBJ1-4, with 11 positions matching TRBD1. This CDR3 is 16 amino acids long. Germline V gene sequence: CDR1 SGHAT, CDR2 FQNNGV. With 1 base clipped from V and 6 bases from J, the junction kept 4 bases outside the gene matches. The CDR3 DNA reads TGTGCCAGCAGCTTAGTGGGGACAGGGGGGGATGAAAAACTGTTTTTT. This codes for CASSLVGTGGDEKLFF.

V and J are TRBV5-1 and TRBJ1-3; D might be TRBD1 (5 bases). The CDR3 has 14 residues. Per the germline V gene, CDR1 is SGHRS and CDR2 is YFSETQ. The ends were cut back, 0 bases at V and 2 bases at J, with 6 bases in the middle. The chain's CDR3 is CASSLEGTGNTIYF. The CDR3 DNA is TGCGCCAGCAGCTTGGAGGGGACTGGAAACACCATATATTTT.

The chain carries TRBV10-3 and TRBJ1-5; 9 positions match TRBD1. In germline, CDR1 is ENHRY, CDR2 SYGVKD. This CDR3 is 15 amino acids long. Trimming at V came to 2 bases and at J to 5 bases, leaving 4 bases not matched to a gene. CDR3 bases: TGTGCCATCAGTGAGGGGGACAGGGATGATCAGCCCCAGCATTTT. As protein: CAISEGDRDDQPQHF.

The DNA of the CDR3 is TGTGCTAGTGGTGAGGGACAGACCAACCAAGAGACCCAGTACTTC. This gives the protein CASGEGQTNQETQYF. The chain uses TRBV12-5 and TRBJ2-5, with 7 bases that match TRBD1. V was pared by 5 bases and J by 0 bases, with 6 bases of the junction left unmatched. Germline V gives CDR1 LGHNT, CDR2 FRNRAP. The CDR3 consists of 15 residues.